The 24 T cell receptor beta chains presented below share a single source sample, sequenced in a study of radiation and T cells in renal cell carcinoma. As for time point: baseline pretreatment blood. Documented treatment: 15 Gy SBRT to primary tumor, nephrectomy 4 weeks later. Libraries were prepared by immunoSEQ multiplex PCR; TCRdb keeps only in-frame clonotypes and omits some of them. Here the sample spans approximately 120,000 clones, roughly 85% being singletons. Sample: blood, taken from a patient whose treatment included radiotherapy and nephrectomy. The receptor set was obtained from a woman aged 55-75 years with renal cell carcinoma.

This clone showed up just once. CDR3 sequence (DNA): TGTGCCAGCAGCCCCGTACAGGGGGAACGAAACACTGAAGCTTTCTTT. The encoded protein is CASSPVQGERNTEAFF. The chain links TRBV4-2 to TRBJ1-1; TRBD1 aligns across 8 bases. Germline loops: CDR1 LGHNA, CDR2 YNFKEQ. The CDR3 is made up of 16 amino acids. V was pared by 4 bases and J by 2 bases, with 9 bases of the junction left unmatched.

The genes are TRBV2 and TRBJ2-5; D tentatively reads TRBD1 or TRBD2 (6 bases each). Between the trimmed V and J ends, which lost 5 bases and 5 bases, there was a span of 18 bases. This CDR3 contains 15 residues. Germline lookup yields CDR1 SNHLY and CDR2 FYNNEI. The CDR3 sequence is CASSHKGGLRETQYF. Here the CDR3 DNA reads TGTGCCAGCAGTCACAAGGGGGGCCTCAGGGAGACCCAGTACTTC.

The rearrangement joins TRBV28 to TRBJ1-2; D unclear. The CDR3 length is 14 residues. Germline CDR1 is MDHEN and CDR2 is SYDVKM. V was clipped by 3 bases and J by 8 bases, with 16 bases between them. The CDR3 bases are TGTGCCAGCAGTTTTAAGAGTGGCAGCCGGGGCTACACCTTC. Residues: CASSFKSGSRGYTF.

This rearrangement joins TRBV19 to TRBJ2-6; possibly TRBD1 or TRBD2 for D (5 bases each). Germline lookup yields CDR1 LNHDA and CDR2 SQIVND (reference sequence). V gave up 1 base and J gave up 1 base, with 14 bases separating them. CDR3 length equals 18 residues. The CDR3 protein is CASSIVRGRESGANVLTF. CDR3 nucleotide sequence: TGTGCCAGTAGTATAGTAAGGGGACGGGAATCTGGGGCCAACGTCCTGACTTTC. Together with reference TRBV19 and TRBJ2-6, the CDR3 gives the full variable domain: DGGITQSPKYLFRKEGQNVTLSCEQNLNHDAMYWYRQDPGQGLRLIYYSQIVNDFQKGDIAEGYSVSREKKESFPLTVTSAQKNPTAFYLCASSIVRGRESGANVLTFGAGSRLTVL.

This clone has just a few counts. This chain links TRBV27 with TRBJ1-2; no firm D call. Germline V CDR1 and CDR2: MNHEY, SMNVEV (reference sequence). The germline V and J ends were trimmed by 7 bases and 4 bases, with 19 bases remaining between them. CDR3 length equals 15 residues. CDR3 in DNA: TGTGCCAGCAAGGCCCACATGGAGGGATCCTATGGCTACACCTTC. Amino acid sequence: CASKAHMEGSYGYTF.

The CDR3 here is CASSPLGGGEYNYGYTF. The CDR3 nucleotides are TGCGCCAGCAGCCCCTTGGGGGGCGGGGAATATAACTATGGCTACACCTTC. The chain uses TRBV4-1 and TRBJ1-2; tentative D call: TRBD1 (6 bases). Trimming removed 4 bases from V and 1 base from J, with 19 bases in between. Per germline, CDR1 MGHRA and CDR2 YSYEKL. This CDR3 spans 17 amino acids.

The V and J genes are TRBV14 and TRBJ1-3; D unclear. Germline V CDR1 and CDR2: SGHDN, FVKESK. V lost 0 bases and J lost 6, with 6 bases in between. This CDR3 is built from 13 residues. CDR3: CASSQDVANTIYF. The CDR3 bases are TGTGCCAGCAGCCAAGACGTGGCAAACACCATATATTTT.

CDR3 DNA: TGTGCCAGCACCCGAAAGGGGCAGCCTAATCAGCCCCAGCATTTT. It codes for CASTRKGQPNQPQHF. V is TRBV28 and J is TRBJ1-5, with D perhaps matching TRBD1 (5 bases). Trimming cost V 7 bases and J 4 bases, with 17 bases left between them. Per germline, CDR1 MDHEN and CDR2 SYDVKM. The CDR3 has 15 amino acids.

The rearrangement links TRBV15 to TRBJ2-7, with D perhaps given as TRBD1 or TRBD2 (5 bases each). The CDR3 totals 14 residues. The ends were cut back, 4 bases at V and 2 bases at J, with 12 bases in the middle. Germline CDR1 LNHNV, CDR2 YYDKDF (reference sequence). The CDR3 sequence: CATSKRDGTYEQYF. CDR3 in DNA: TGTGCCACCAGCAAAAGGGACGGCACCTACGAGCAGTACTTC.

This clone was seen only a few times. The chain combines TRBV2 with TRBJ2-5; TRBD1 agrees at 10 bases. With V trimmed by 3 bases and J by 5 bases, 6 bases remained unmatched. The CDR3 has 15 residues. Germline values: CDR1 SNHLY, CDR2 FYNNEI. In DNA, the CDR3 is TGTGCCAGCAGTGAGGACAGGGGGTTTAGGGAGACCCAGTACTTC. It yields the protein CASSEDRGFRETQYF.

This clone has just a few counts. V and J are TRBV4-3 and TRBJ2-1; no clear D. V was clipped by 0 bases and J by 1 base, with 7 bases between them. This CDR3 contains 15 residues. Germline V gene lookup returns CDR1 LGHNA and CDR2 YSLEER. CDR3 sequence reads: CASSQDLGSYNEQFF. CDR3 sequence (DNA): TGCGCCAGCAGCCAAGATCTCGGGTCCTACAATGAGCAGTTCTTC.

The chain uses TRBV11-2 and TRBJ2-1; 11 bases match TRBD2. Trimming at V came to 5 bases and at J to 7 bases, leaving 10 bases not matched to a gene. CDR1 is SGHAT and CDR2 is FQNNGV in the germline V gene. This CDR3 comprises 16 residues. For the CDR3, the DNA is TGTGCCAGCAGCGTCCTCCTAGCGGGAGGAAGGAATGAGCAGTTCTTC. Its translation: CASSVLLAGGRNEQFF.

The V and J genes are TRBV6-5 and TRBJ1-1; D gene ambiguous. The CDR3 runs 11 residues. The germline gives CDR1 MNHEY, CDR2 SVGAGI. V lost 8 bases to trimming and J lost 10 bases, with 14 bases between them. Here the CDR3 reads CASRLGSRAFF. The DNA of the CDR3 is TGTGCCAGCCGCCTGGGCAGTCGAGCTTTCTTT.

The chain joins TRBV19 to TRBJ1-4; TRBD1 matches at 7 bases. The CDR3 totals 15 residues. In germline, CDR1 is LNHDA, CDR2 SQIVND (reference sequence). J lost 5 bases, V lost 3 bases, and 6 bases had no gene match. Written as DNA, the CDR3 is TGTGCCAGTAGTATCCCGGGACAGAAGAATGAAAAACTGTTTTTT. Its protein product is CASSIPGQKNEKLFF. Filled out from reference TRBV19 and TRBJ1-4, the complete variable domain reads DGGITQSPKYLFRKEGQNVTLSCEQNLNHDAMYWYRQDPGQGLRLIYYSQIVNDFQKGDIAEGYSVSREKKESFPLTVTSAQKNPTAFYLCASSIPGQKNEKLFFGSGTQLSVL.

The chain employs TRBV5-1 and TRBJ2-3, with 11 positions matching TRBD2. The V segment lost 0 bases and the J segment 6 bases; nucleotides outside the gene matches: 6. CDR3 length equals 16 residues. Germline-derived CDR1 and CDR2 are SGHRS and YFSETQ. DNA for the CDR3: TGCGCCAGCAGCTTGGAGCTAGCGGGAGGATTGGATACGCAGTATTTT. It codes for CASSLELAGGLDTQYF.

The chain has TRBV18 and TRBJ1-5; D uncertain. From germline, CDR1 is KGHSH and CDR2 LQKENI. CDR3 length equals 15 residues. The ends were cut back, 5 bases at V and 2 bases at J, with 13 bases in the middle. DNA for the CDR3: TGTGCCAGCTCAAAAGGGCCGGCGGGCAATCAGCCCCAGCATTTT. It codes for CASSKGPAGNQPQHF.

The V call is TRBV5-1, the J call TRBJ1-2; D is perhaps TRBD1 (5 bases). V was trimmed by 3 bases and J by 2 bases, leaving 8 bases between them. The CDR3 sequence is 13 residues long. Germline CDR1 and CDR2: SGHRS and YFSETQ. The CDR3 sequence is CASSWGENYGYTF. CDR3 sequence (DNA): TGCGCCAGCAGCTGGGGCGAGAACTATGGCTACACCTTC.

The rearrangement joins TRBV5-4 to TRBJ2-2; D uncertain. There are 14 residues in the CDR3. Per germline, CDR1 SGHNT and CDR2 YYREEE (reference sequence). The germline V and J ends were trimmed by 0 bases and 1 base, with 4 bases remaining between them. CDR3 nucleotide sequence: TGTGCCAGCAGCTTGGGGCAGAACACCGGGGAGCTGTTTTTT. As protein: CASSLGQNTGELFF.

The chain uses TRBV4-2 and TRBJ2-1, with D perhaps TRBD1 or TRBD2 (6 bases each). The CDR3 totals 16 residues. V lost 1 base, J lost 0 bases, and 10 bases lay in between. Germline V CDR1 and CDR2: LGHNA, YNFKEQ. The CDR3 DNA follows: TGTGCCAGCAGCCAAGGGGGGGCGAGCTCCTACAATGAGCAGTTCTTC. Residues: CASSQGGASSYNEQFF.

The chain carries TRBV11-2 and TRBJ2-3, with D perhaps being TRBD1 or TRBD2 (5 bases each). Per germline, CDR1 SGHAT and CDR2 FQNNGV. CDR3 length equals 13 residues. With 6 bases removed from V and 5 bases from J, the gap between germline ends came to 12 bases. This CDR3 is CASSTGPKDTQYF. In DNA form, the CDR3 reads TGTGCCAGCAGTACGGGGCCAAAAGATACGCAGTATTTT.

J is TRBJ2-1 and V is TRBV9; weak D call: TRBD1 (6 bases). In germline, CDR1 is SGDLS, CDR2 YYNGEE. CDR3 length equals 13 residues. Trimming took 1 base from V and 9 from J, leaving 11 bases between them. The CDR3 bases are TGTGCCAGCAGCGTATCGGTAGGGGGTGAGCAGTTCTTC. This encodes CASSVSVGGEQFF. The variable domain in full, completed from reference TRBV9 and TRBJ2-1, reads DSGVTQTPKHLITATGQRVTLRCSPRSGDLSVYWYQQSLDQGLQFLIQYYNGEERAKGNILERFSAQQFPDLHSELNLSSLELGDSALYFCASSVSVGGEQFFGPGTRLTVL.

The V and J genes are TRBV4-1 and TRBJ2-5, with TRBD2 matching 10 bases. The CDR3 has 16 residues. Germline CDR1 MGHRA, CDR2 YSYEKL. V gave up 1 base and J gave up 4 bases; unmatched junction bases: 6. CDR3 in DNA: TGCGCCAGCAGCCAAGGTCCAGCGGGGGGGCGAGAGACCCAGTACTTC. As protein: CASSQGPAGGRETQYF.

The chain links TRBV30 to TRBJ2-1; D remains ambiguous. Trimming stripped 0 bases from V and 5 bases from J, with 8 bases between. The CDR3 is 13 amino acids. Germline CDR1 and CDR2: GTSNPN and SVGIG (reference sequence). CDR3 amino acids: CAWSVMMHNEQFF. The DNA of the CDR3 is TGTGCCTGGAGTGTAATGATGCACAATGAGCAGTTCTTC.

The chain couples TRBV6-4 to TRBJ2-2; no firm D call. The CDR3 is 14 amino acids. Trimming removed 5 bases at V and 6 bases at J, with 13 bases between. Germline assignment: CDR1 MRHNA and CDR2 SNTAGT. CDR3 nucleotide sequence: TGTGCCAGCAGTACGCTCGGGTTGCCCGGGGAGCTGTTTTTT. It encodes CASSTLGLPGELFF.